This TCR beta chain is from a study of CD8+CD57+ T cells in acquired aplastic anemia (dated by TCRdb to the late 2010s). About the investigation overall: On average, sorted CD4+ and CD8+ cells yielded around 3.5 ug of extracted DNA, with a range of about 0.19 to 30 ug. For healthy donor samples, the average read count was about 10.8 million for CD4+ cells and around 12 million for CD8+ cells. General findings and caveats noted by the study authors: Patients and healthy controls showed no significant difference in CD8+ Simpson's diversity (P=0.060). Some 30 CD8+ CDR3 sequences were shared between patients and controls but appeared highly expressed in patients and within their immunodominant clones.

Notes on this clonotype: The antigen this receptor binds is unknown. Compared with germline, one end of the junction differs, possibly owing to a read error.

TCR repertoires of sorted CD4+ and CD8+ blood T cells from severe aplastic anemia patients and healthy subjects were deep-sequenced in the study. Ficoll-Paque density gradient centrifugation was used to isolate peripheral blood mononuclear cells. Before DNA was extracted, CD4+ and CD8+ T cells were sorted using either FACS or magnetic beads. As encoded in the germline V gene, CDR1 is LGHNA while CDR2 is YSLEER. CDR3 length: 18 amino acids, cysteine to phenylalanine. Just the 54-base CDR3 DNA is kept, in frame starting at base 1. TCR beta VDJ combination and CDR3 sequence profiling used genomic DNA as the template. An Illumina HiSeq 2000 was the platform used for TCR repertoire sequencing. Turning to the authors' computational methods: TRBV/TRBJ rearrangement plots, CDR3 size and DJ length profiles, and Simpson's diversity index were used to evaluate the repertoires. The most abundant DNA sequence in the deep sequencing data was defined as the immunodominant clone. CDR3 amino acid sequences were screened for sharing across subjects and compared with published repertoires and the VDJdb database. TCRdb reanalyzed the raw reads on its own, using fastp at Q25 for trimming and MiXCR for clone calling, and kept in-frame beta chains. Every CDR3 protein is listed once, alongside the most common genes and DNA of its rows. The V and J calls come from TCRdb's annotation, not from the publication. The sample table records around 170,000 distinct CDR3 sequences; 55% to 80% of these occur just once. The ten biggest clones cover around 45% of the sample.

The material sequenced was sorted CD4+, CD8+, or CD8+CD57+ T cells (not recorded which) from PBMCs. This clonotype was sampled from a human donor in good health. This sequence uses TRBV4-3 and TRBJ1-1; 9 central bases correspond to TRBD1. The nucleotide sequence is TGCGCCAGCAGCCAGGACCCGGGACAGGGATTTAGGAACATTGAAGCTTTCTTT. This yields the protein CASSQDPGQGFRNIEAFF.